Each of the 10 T cell receptor beta chains below was sequenced from the same sample in a study of cytomegalovirus exposure and HLA in healthy donors. 60 Vbeta and 13 Jbeta primers were used in PCR. Some clones are missing from TCRdb's copy, which holds only in-frame ones; the method was immunoSEQ multiplex PCR. There are roughly 100,000 clones in the sample; around four fifths occur only once, and 2.5% to 3% lies in the top ten. Specimen: PBMCs. The receptors originated from a man between 40 and 49 years old in good health and CMV-seronegative.

This clone was seen a handful of times. The rearrangement uses TRBV2 and TRBJ1-3, with 7 bases fitting TRBD1. With V trimmed by 6 bases and J by 0 bases, 8 bases remained unmatched. This CDR3 is 16 amino acids long. Germline CDR1 and CDR2: SNHLY and FYNNEI. The CDR3 nucleotides read TGTGCCAGCAGCAGACAGGGTAAATCCTCTGGAAACACCATATATTTT. Translating it yields CASSRQGKSSGNTIYF.

The chain employs TRBV13 and TRBJ1-2, with 7 bases matching TRBD1. The CDR3 runs to 13 residues. Trimming removed 5 bases from V and 4 bases from J; junction bases left unmatched: 4. The germline CDR1 and CDR2 sequences are PRHDT and FYEKMQ (reference sequence). The CDR3 bases are TGTGCCAGCAGCATCGACAGGGCCTATGGCTACACCTTC. As protein: CASSIDRAYGYTF.

This sequence joins TRBV11-2 and TRBJ2-7; TRBD1 agrees at 8 bases. Germline CDR1 SGHAT, CDR2 FQNNGV. The CDR3 extends over 15 amino acids. V dropped 5 bases and J dropped 2; count of bases not matched to a gene: 8. The DNA of the CDR3 is TGTGCCAGCAGCGATTACAGGGGGTTAGCCTACGAGCAGTACTTC. Translation gives CASSDYRGLAYEQYF.

This chain joins TRBV5-1 and TRBJ2-7; D may be TRBD1 (6 bases). V lost 2 bases, J lost 5 bases, and 14 bases lay in between. This CDR3 spans 14 amino acids. Germline V gene lookup returns CDR1 SGHRS and CDR2 YFSETQ. The DNA for the CDR3 is TGCGCCAGCAGCTTTCAGGCAGGGGTTAACGAGCAGTACTTC. Encoded protein: CASSFQAGVNEQYF.

V usage is TRBV4-2 and J usage is TRBJ2-5; TRBD2 agrees at 11 bases. Germline CDR1 and CDR2: LGHNA and YNFKEQ. CDR3 size: 16 residues. Trimming at V came to 4 bases and at J to 4 bases, leaving 8 bases not matched to a gene. The CDR3 sequence: CASSPGVAGGSETQYF. CDR3 DNA sequence: TGTGCCAGCAGCCCCGGGGTAGCGGGGGGGTCAGAGACCCAGTACTTC.

This chain uses TRBV12-5 with TRBJ1-1; TRBD1 matches 7 bases. The J segment lost 1 base and the V segment lost 1 base, leaving 3 bases of the junction unmatched. In germline, CDR1 is LGHNT, CDR2 FRNRAP. The length of the CDR3 is 15 residues. DNA for the CDR3: TGTGCTAGTGGTTTGGGGGACAGCAGGAACACTGAAGCTTTCTTT. Protein product: CASGLGDSRNTEAFF. The whole variable domain, remainder taken from reference TRBV12-5 and TRBJ1-1, is DARVTQTPRHKVTEMGQEVTMRCQPILGHNTVFWYRQTMMQGLELLAYFRNRAPLDDSGMPKDRFSAEMPDATLATLKIQPSEPRDSAVYFCASGLGDSRNTEAFFGQGTRLTVV.

The chain joins TRBV5-6 to TRBJ2-2; D gene uncertain. The CDR3 totals 13 residues. With 0 bases removed from V and 6 bases from J, the gap between germline ends came to 6 bases. CDR1 SGHDT and CDR2 YYEEEE come from the germline V gene. The CDR3 sequence: CASSLGLAGELFF. The CDR3 DNA sequence: TGTGCCAGCAGCTTGGGATTAGCCGGGGAGCTGTTTTTT. The full variable domain, rest sourced from reference TRBV5-6 and TRBJ2-2, is DAGVTQSPTHLIKTRGQQVTLRCSPKSGHDTVSWYQQALGQGPQFIFQYYEEEERQRGNFPDRFSGHQFPNYSSELNVNALLLGDSALYLCASSLGLAGELFFGEGSRLTVL.

V gene TRBV1 combines with J gene TRBJ2-7; the table's D call of TRBD1 was not tested on the DNA. TRBV1 is an annotated pseudogene. This CDR3 has 17 amino acids. Written as DNA, the CDR3 is TGCACCAGCAGCCAAGTTCCGGGGACAGTTCAGGACTACGAGCAGTACTTC. It encodes CTSSQVPGTVQDYEQYF.

J is TRBJ2-2 and V is TRBV18; TRBD1 is a possible D gene (5 bases). The CDR3 covers 16 residues. Germline V gene lookup returns CDR1 KGHSH and CDR2 LQKENI. V was clipped by 7 bases and J by 2 bases, with 17 bases between them. CDR3 nucleotide sequence: TGTGCCAGCTTCCTGTCAGGGTCGGCAAACACCGGGGAGCTGTTTTTT. Amino acids: CASFLSGSANTGELFF.

This clone was recorded only once. The chain couples TRBV5-1 to TRBJ1-5, with D uncertain. The CDR3 sequence is 16 residues long. In germline, CDR1 is SGHRS, CDR2 YFSETQ. V lost 1 base and J 0 bases, leaving 11 bases between the germline ends. The CDR3 reads CASSLSGPYSNQPQHF. DNA of the CDR3: TGCGCCAGCAGCTTGAGCGGGCCCTATAGCAATCAGCCCCAGCATTTT. Full variable domain (remainder filled in from reference TRBV5-1 and TRBJ1-5): KAGVTQTPRYLIKTRGQQVTLSCSPISGHRSVSWYQQTPGQGLQFLFEYFSETQRNKGNFPGRFSGRQFSNSRSEMNVSTLELGDSALYLCASSLSGPYSNQPQHFGDGTRLSIL.